These T cell receptor beta chains were read from a single sample in a study of PD-L1 blockade in urothelial cancer. TCRdb's table, derived via immunoSEQ multiplex PCR, lists solely in-frame clones and lacks some. The top ten hold approximately 2.1% of the sample, which has about 87,000 clones, about 83% seen once. Material: PBMCs, obtained around atezolizumab (anti-PD-L1) treatment. Receptors originate from a man aged 55 to 69 with urothelial cancer. Each CDR3 is given with its conserved first and last residue. D genes are given only for firm matches. Clone size is shown for a subset of rows, as once, few, many or a class of expanded clone.

size	V	D	J	CDR3	DNA
-	TRBV6-5	-	TRBJ2-3	CASSTNREIKQYF	TGTGCCAGCAGTACAAATCGGGAGATAAAGCAGTATTTT
-	TRBV27	-	TRBJ1-2	CASSFSTGEGANYGYTF	TGTGCCAGCAGTTTTTCAACGGGGGAAGGGGCTAACTATGGCTACACCTTC
once	TRBV29-1	TRBD1	TRBJ2-7	CSGGQGAYYEQYF	TGCAGTGGGGGGCAGGGGGCCTACTACGAGCAGTACTTC
-	TRBV2	-	TRBJ1-2	CASRKDGRVLYGYTF	TGTGCCAGCAGGAAGGACGGGAGGGTTCTCTATGGCTACACCTTC
-	TRBV7-2	TRBD2	TRBJ2-7	CASSSGLVNYEQYF	TGTGCCAGCAGCTCGGGACTAGTTAACTACGAGCAGTACTTC
-	TRBV7-9	TRBD1	TRBJ2-2	CASSLWQGADGTGELFF	TGTGCCAGCAGTCTCTGGCAGGGGGCAGATGGCACCGGGGAGCTGTTTTTT
-	TRBV5-6	-	TRBJ2-3	CASSLFRGQSTDTQYF	TGTGCCAGCAGCCTCTTCCGCGGTCAAAGCACAGATACGCAGTATTTT
-	TRBV5-1	TRBD2	TRBJ2-7	CASSWLSGSYEQYF	TGCGCCAGCAGCTGGCTTAGCGGGAGCTACGAGCAGTACTTC
-	TRBV5-8	TRBD1	TRBJ1-1	CASSQGQGSSIRNTEAFF	TGTGCCAGCAGCCAAGGACAGGGTAGTAGTATCCGTAACACTGAAGCTTTCTTT
-	TRBV19	TRBD2	TRBJ2-3	CASSSPGLGTDTQYF	TGTGCCAGTAGTAGCCCGGGACTAGGTACAGATACGCAGTATTTT
few	TRBV30	-	TRBJ1-5	CAWSVKGGSQPQHF	TGTGCCTGGAGTGTAAAAGGGGGAAGTCAGCCCCAGCATTTT
-	TRBV30	TRBD1	TRBJ1-1	CAWSVTSGQGATEAFF	TGTGCCTGGAGTGTAACCTCGGGACAGGGGGCGACTGAAGCTTTCTTT
-	TRBV7-3	-	TRBJ2-6	CASSYTGTPGANVLTF	TGTGCCAGCAGCTATACAGGGACCCCTGGGGCCAACGTCCTGACTTTC
-	TRBV6-5	TRBD1	TRBJ2-1	CASRGQSYNEQFF	TGTGCCAGCAGGGGACAGTCCTACAATGAGCAGTTCTTC
few	TRBV5-5	TRBD1	TRBJ1-4	CASSLGQVYEKLFF	TGTGCCAGCAGCCTAGGACAGGTCTATGAAAAACTGTTTTTT
-	TRBV15	-	TRBJ2-1	CATSRTGSSYNEQFF	TGTGCCACCAGCAGGACTGGGAGCTCCTACAATGAGCAGTTCTTC
-	TRBV30	TRBD1	TRBJ2-5	CAWGDRATQETQYF	TGTGCCTGGGGGGACAGGGCGACTCAAGAGACCCAGTACTTC
-	TRBV7-9	-	TRBJ1-1	CASSSTGYEAFF	TGTGCCAGCAGCTCGACAGGCTATGAAGCTTTCTTT
-	TRBV5-6	TRBD2	TRBJ2-5	CASSLLGGAGETQYF	TGTGCCAGCAGCTTGCTCGGGGGGGCGGGAGAGACCCAGTACTTC
-	TRBV18	TRBD1	TRBJ2-1	CASSPVKGQLNEQFF	TGTGCCAGCTCTCCGGTCAAGGGACAGCTCAATGAGCAGTTCTTC
-	TRBV4-2	-	TRBJ1-4	CASSRDRRGRGEKLFF	TGTGCCAGCAGCCGGGACCGCAGGGGCCGGGGCGAAAAACTGTTTTTT
-	TRBV7-9	TRBD2	TRBJ2-1	CASSSHGGGREQFF	TGTGCCAGCAGCTCGCACGGGGGGGGTCGGGAGCAGTTCTTC
-	TRBV2	TRBD1	TRBJ2-1	CASRWQGVYNEQFF	TGTGCCAGCAGATGGCAGGGGGTCTACAATGAGCAGTTCTTC
-	TRBV19	TRBD1	TRBJ1-5	CAGGTGRVKNQPQHF	TGTGCCGGAGGGACAGGGCGAGTAAAAAATCAGCCCCAGCATTTT
-	TRBV28	TRBD1	TRBJ2-7	CASSSTGGRRYEQYF	TGTGCCAGCAGTTCCACAGGGGGTAGAAGGTACGAGCAGTACTTC
once	TRBV6-4	TRBD2	TRBJ2-3	CASSESAGGRGGTQYF	TGTGCCAGCAGTGAGTCAGCGGGAGGGCGAGGGGGTACGCAGTATTTT
-	TRBV6-6	-	TRBJ2-2	CASRDNSNTGELFF	TGTGCCAGCAGGGACAACTCGAACACCGGGGAGCTGTTTTTT
few	TRBV19	TRBD1	TRBJ1-1	CASTNDRGEAFF	TGTGCCAGTACTAATGACAGGGGTGAAGCTTTCTTT
-	TRBV18	-	TRBJ2-1	CASSPPTRSEQFF	TGTGCCAGCTCACCACCGACTAGAAGTGAGCAGTTCTTC
-	TRBV5-1	-	TRBJ1-5	CASSLTENQPQHF	TGCGCCAGCAGCTTGACAGAAAATCAGCCCCAGCATTTT
-	TRBV7-2	TRBD2	TRBJ2-7	CASSPPGLAGGAYEQYF	TGTGCCAGCAGCCCCCCGGGACTAGCGGGAGGCGCCTACGAGCAGTACTTC
-	TRBV6-1	-	TRBJ1-2	CASSEEGFGGYGYTF	TGTGCCAGCAGTGAAGAAGGATTCGGAGGGTATGGCTACACCTTC
-	TRBV5-1	TRBD1	TRBJ2-3	CASSLGGQGTDTQYF	TGCGCCAGCAGCTTGGGGGGACAGGGCACAGATACGCAGTATTTT
-	TRBV6-5	TRBD2	TRBJ2-7	CASSRAGAYEQYF	TGTGCCAGCAGCCGAGCGGGAGCCTACGAGCAGTACTTC
-	TRBV10-2	-	TRBJ2-1	CASGLARNEQFF	TGCGCCAGCGGTCTAGCGAGGAATGAGCAGTTCTTC
few	TRBV19	TRBD1	TRBJ2-7	CASSFLPPGQGGYEQYF	TGTGCCAGTAGTTTCCTACCTCCGGGACAGGGTGGCTACGAGCAGTACTTC
-	TRBV19	TRBD1	TRBJ1-5	CASSPSDRGLSNQPQHF	TGTGCCAGTAGTCCTTCCGACAGGGGGCTAAGCAATCAGCCCCAGCATTTT
-	TRBV7-9	-	TRBJ1-4	CASSLKWNSNNEKLFF	TGTGCCAGCAGCTTAAAGTGGAACAGTAATAATGAAAAACTGTTTTTT
-	TRBV7-7	-	TRBJ2-2	CASGQGGGELFF	TGTGCCAGCGGCCAGGGTGGCGGGGAGCTGTTTTTT
-	TRBV5-1	TRBD2	TRBJ2-2	CASLAGDLTGELFF	TGCGCCAGCCTAGCGGGGGACCTCACCGGGGAGCTGTTTTTT
-	TRBV4-1	-	TRBJ1-2	CASSQDGVPSGGYTF	TGCGCCAGCAGCCAAGACGGCGTCCCTTCGGGTGGCTACACCTTC
-	TRBV15	-	TRBJ2-6	CATSRDLPPGNSGANVLTF	TGTGCCACCAGCAGAGATCTTCCCCCGGGGAACTCTGGGGCCAACGTCCTGACTTTC
-	TRBV27	TRBD2	TRBJ2-5	CASKKTSGRGETQYF	TGTGCCAGCAAGAAGACTAGCGGGAGGGGCGAGACCCAGTACTTC
-	TRBV5-1	-	TRBJ2-2	CASTPSAQGTGELFF	TGCGCCAGCACTCCGTCGGCCCAGGGGACCGGGGAGCTGTTTTTT
-	TRBV28	-	TRBJ1-2	CASMAGSDYGYTF	TGTGCCAGCATGGCAGGGTCGGACTATGGCTACACCTTC
-	TRBV7-9	TRBD1	TRBJ2-3	CASSLGTGLSTDTQYF	TGTGCCAGCAGCTTAGGGACAGGGCTTAGCACAGATACGCAGTATTTT
once	TRBV6-6	-	TRBJ2-7	CASSYLGSGEQYF	TGTGCCAGCAGTTACCTAGGGAGTGGCGAGCAGTACTTC
few	TRBV6-5	-	TRBJ1-5	CASSPARSYQPQHF	TGTGCCAGCAGCCCCGCCCGGAGTTATCAGCCCCAGCATTTT
-	TRBV30	TRBD2	TRBJ2-5	CAWRKTSGGAIETQYF	TGTGCCTGGAGAAAGACTAGCGGGGGGGCCATAGAGACCCAGTACTTC
-	TRBV29-1	TRBD1	TRBJ2-6	CSVGQGAGANVLTF	TGCAGCGTAGGACAGGGGGCGGGGGCCAACGTCCTGACTTTC
-	TRBV19	-	TRBJ1-1	CASSIFGTEAFF	TGTGCCAGTAGTATATTCGGCACTGAAGCTTTCTTT
-	TRBV29-1	-	TRBJ2-3	CSIPVRRGRTDTQYF	TGCAGTATCCCGGTCCGCAGGGGTCGTACAGATACGCAGTATTTT
-	TRBV21-1	-	TRBJ2-1	CASSSQSGTGLHNEQFF	TGTGCCAGCAGCAGCCAATCCGGGACAGGCCTACACAATGAGCAGTTCTTC
-	TRBV5-1	TRBD1	TRBJ1-3	CASSLSGQGVNTIYF	TGCGCCAGCAGCTTGTCGGGACAGGGGGTAAACACCATATATTTT
few	TRBV2	-	TRBJ2-3	CASSEGGMWDTQYF	TGTGCCAGCAGTGAAGGAGGGATGTGGGATACGCAGTATTTT
-	TRBV11-2	-	TRBJ2-6	CASSSWGPGANVLTF	TGTGCCAGCAGCTCCTGGGGGCCTGGGGCCAACGTCCTGACTTTC
-	TRBV29-1	TRBD2	TRBJ2-2	CSGRRPSGARNTGELFF	TGCAGCGGCCGTCGTCCTAGCGGGGCCAGGAACACCGGGGAGCTGTTTTTT
-	TRBV10-3	-	TRBJ1-3	CAISGGLETGNTIYF	TGTGCCATCAGTGGGGGCCTGGAAACTGGAAACACCATATATTTT
-	TRBV11-3	-	TRBJ2-1	CASSPDSYNEQFF	TGTGCCAGCAGCCCCGACAGTTACAATGAGCAGTTCTTC
-	TRBV29-1	-	TRBJ1-2	CSVEDWTVFGYGYTF	TGCAGCGTTGAAGATTGGACAGTTTTTGGCTATGGCTACACCTTC